These T cell receptor beta chains were read from a single sample in a study of shared clonotypes between healthy human individuals. Sequenced by immunoSEQ multiplex PCR; TCRdb stores in-frame clones only, minus some. The sample carries 2 million to 3 million clones, around 94% recorded once. The source material was naive CD4+ T cells sorted from blood. The receptor set was obtained from a young man in good health. The CDR3 runs from the conserved cysteine through the conserved F or W. A D gene is named only where the DNA matches it firmly. Clone size is stated in some rows and not others, as once, few, many or a class when expanded.

D,V,size,J,DNA,CDR3
TRBD1,TRBV30,NA,TRBJ1-1,TGTGCCTGGAGTCCGGACAGGGATACTAGGGCTTTCTTT,CAWSPDRDTRAFF
NA,TRBV7-6,few,TRBJ1-5,TGTGCCAGCAGCCCCGGGGGTCTAGGCAATCAGCCCCAGCATTTT,CASSPGGLGNQPQHF
NA,TRBV29-1,NA,TRBJ2-7,TGCAGCGTTGATGGAGGGACAGCTAGCTCCTACGAGCAGTACTTC,CSVDGGTASSYEQYF
NA,TRBV30,NA,TRBJ1-4,TGTGCCTGGAGTTCGGGTTTGATAATAACAAAACTGTTTTTT,CAWSSGLIITKLFF
NA,TRBV18,NA,TRBJ2-7,TGTGCCAGCTCACCCCCAACAGGGAGACCAAGCTACGAGCAGTACTTC,CASSPPTGRPSYEQYF
TRBD1,TRBV9,NA,TRBJ2-1,TGTGCCAGCAGCGGCGGACAGGGTAGGAATGAGCAGTTCTTC,CASSGGQGRNEQFF
NA,TRBV10-1,NA,TRBJ1-1,TGCGCCAGCAGTGACGGGTCGGAACGGGTCACTGAAGCTTTCTTT,CASSDGSERVTEAFF
TRBD1,TRBV6-5,NA,TRBJ2-7,TGTGCCAGCAGTCGACAGGGGCCCGACGAGCAGTACTTC,CASSRQGPDEQYF
NA,TRBV4-1,NA,TRBJ1-2,TGCGCCAGCAGCCACCCCTATGGGGGGGGCACCTGGTATGGCTACACCTTC,CASSHPYGGGTWYGYTF
NA,TRBV6-1,NA,TRBJ1-6,TGTGCCAGCAGTCCAACCGCCCTGGCGGGGTCACCCCTCCACTTT,CASSPTALAGSPLHF
NA,TRBV6-1,NA,TRBJ2-3,TGTGCCAGCAGTGCCCAGTCCGGGGGAAGCACAGATACGCAGTATTTT,CASSAQSGGSTDTQYF
NA,TRBV4-1,NA,TRBJ1-1,TGCGCCAGCAGCTCTGAGTTGAGGGGCACTGAAGCTTTCTTT,CASSSELRGTEAFF
NA,TRBV11-1,NA,TRBJ2-3,TGTGCCAGCAGCTTGAACAGGGTCCCTAGCACAGATACGCAGTATTTT,CASSLNRVPSTDTQYF
TRBD1,TRBV11-1,NA,TRBJ2-3,TGTGCCAGCAGCTTCACAGGGGTTCACACAGATACGCAGTATTTT,CASSFTGVHTDTQYF
NA,TRBV28,NA,TRBJ1-6,TGTGCCAGCAGTTTAAGGGAGAATTCACCCCTCCACTTT,CASSLRENSPLHF
TRBD1,TRBV7-2,NA,TRBJ1-5,TGTGCCAGCAGCAAAGAGGACAGGGGTCGGCAGCCCCAGCATTTT,CASSKEDRGRQPQHF
NA,TRBV18,NA,TRBJ2-3,TGTGCCAGCTCACCTCAAGGCGGAGGCACAGATACGCAGTATTTT,CASSPQGGGTDTQYF
TRBD1,TRBV7-9,NA,TRBJ2-2,TGTGCCAGCAGCTTCTGGACAGGGGTGGCCGGGGAGCTGTTTTTT,CASSFWTGVAGELFF
TRBD1,TRBV9,NA,TRBJ1-3,TGTGCCAGCAGTACGTTGGGACAGGGCTCTGGAAACACCATATATTTT,CASSTLGQGSGNTIYF
NA,TRBV28,NA,TRBJ2-2,TGTGCCAGCACTCAAGCTAGTGGAGGCACCGGGGAGCTGTTTTTT,CASTQASGGTGELFF
TRBD1,TRBV7-6,NA,TRBJ1-1,TGTGCCAGCAGCCGCACAGGGGGCACTGAAGCTTTCTTT,CASSRTGGTEAFF
NA,TRBV7-9,NA,TRBJ1-2,TGTGCCAGCAGCCCACCGACCTCCGACAGGACCGGTGAACCTTATGGCTACACCTTC,CASSPPTSDRTGEPYGYTF
TRBD2,TRBV7-2,NA,TRBJ2-5,TGTGCCAGCAGCTTAGCTTCGGGACTAGGACAAGAGACCCAGTACTTC,CASSLASGLGQETQYF